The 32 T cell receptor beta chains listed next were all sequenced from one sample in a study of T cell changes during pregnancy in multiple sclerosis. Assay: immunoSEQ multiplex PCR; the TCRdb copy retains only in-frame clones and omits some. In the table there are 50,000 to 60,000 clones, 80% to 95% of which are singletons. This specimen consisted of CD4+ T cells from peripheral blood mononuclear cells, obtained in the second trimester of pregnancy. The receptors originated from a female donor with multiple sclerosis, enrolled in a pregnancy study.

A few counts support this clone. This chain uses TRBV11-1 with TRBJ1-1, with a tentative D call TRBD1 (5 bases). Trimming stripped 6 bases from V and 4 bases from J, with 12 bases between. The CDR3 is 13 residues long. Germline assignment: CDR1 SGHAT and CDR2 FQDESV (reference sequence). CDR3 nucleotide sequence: TGTGCCAGCAGTGTGGTGGGGGGCACTGAAGCTTTCTTT. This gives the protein CASSVVGGTEAFF.

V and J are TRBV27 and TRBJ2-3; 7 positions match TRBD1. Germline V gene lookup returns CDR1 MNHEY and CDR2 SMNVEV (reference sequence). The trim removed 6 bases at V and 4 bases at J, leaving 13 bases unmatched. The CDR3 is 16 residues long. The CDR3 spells CASSPHGQDRADTQYF. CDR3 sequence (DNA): TGTGCCAGCAGCCCCCATGGACAGGATCGGGCAGATACGCAGTATTTT.

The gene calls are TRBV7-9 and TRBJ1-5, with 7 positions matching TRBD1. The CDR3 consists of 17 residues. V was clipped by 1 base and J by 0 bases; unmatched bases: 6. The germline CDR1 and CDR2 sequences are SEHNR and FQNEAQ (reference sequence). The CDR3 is CASSLGDSSGSNQPQHF. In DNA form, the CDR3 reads TGTGCCAGCAGCTTAGGGGACAGCTCCGGTAGCAATCAGCCCCAGCATTTT. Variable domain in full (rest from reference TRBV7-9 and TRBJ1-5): DTGVSQNPRHKITKRGQNVTFRCDPISEHNRLYWYRQTLGQGPEFLTYFQNEAQLEKSRLLSDRFSAERPKGSFSTLEIQRTEQGDSAMYLCASSLGDSSGSNQPQHFGDGTRLSIL.

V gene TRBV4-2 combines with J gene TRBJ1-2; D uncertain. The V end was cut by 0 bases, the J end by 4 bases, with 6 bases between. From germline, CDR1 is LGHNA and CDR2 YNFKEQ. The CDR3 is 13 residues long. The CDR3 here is CASSQDPSYGYTF. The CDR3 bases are TGTGCCAGCAGCCAAGATCCTTCCTATGGCTACACCTTC.

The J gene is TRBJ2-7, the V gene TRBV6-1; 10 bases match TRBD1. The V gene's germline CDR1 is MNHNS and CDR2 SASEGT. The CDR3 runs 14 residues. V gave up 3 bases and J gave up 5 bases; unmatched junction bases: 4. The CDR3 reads CASSEKGQGNEQYF. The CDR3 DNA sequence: TGTGCCAGCAGTGAGAAGGGACAGGGGAACGAGCAGTACTTC.

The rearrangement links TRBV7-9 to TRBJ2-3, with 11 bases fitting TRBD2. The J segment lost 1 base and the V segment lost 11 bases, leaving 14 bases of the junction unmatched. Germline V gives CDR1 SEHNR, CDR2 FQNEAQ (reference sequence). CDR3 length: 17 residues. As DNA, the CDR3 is TGTGCCCTCAGCTTCAGTAGCGGGGGGGCGGGCACAGATACGCAGTATTTT. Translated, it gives CALSFSSGGAGTDTQYF.

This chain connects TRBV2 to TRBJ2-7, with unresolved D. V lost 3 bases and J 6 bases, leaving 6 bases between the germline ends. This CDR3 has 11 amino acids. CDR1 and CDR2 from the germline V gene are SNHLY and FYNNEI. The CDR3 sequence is CASSEEFEQYF. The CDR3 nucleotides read TGTGCCAGCAGTGAGGAGTTCGAGCAGTACTTC.

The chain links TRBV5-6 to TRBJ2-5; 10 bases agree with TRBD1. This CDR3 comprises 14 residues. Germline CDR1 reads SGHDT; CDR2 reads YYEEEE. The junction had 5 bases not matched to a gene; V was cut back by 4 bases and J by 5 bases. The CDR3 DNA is TGTGCCAGCAGCGCGACAGGGGGCATCGAGACCCAGTACTTC. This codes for CASSATGGIETQYF.

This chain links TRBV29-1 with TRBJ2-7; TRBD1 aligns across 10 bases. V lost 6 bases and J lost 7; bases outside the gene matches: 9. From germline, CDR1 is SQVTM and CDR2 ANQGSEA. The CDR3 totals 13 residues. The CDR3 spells CSVRTGGRREQYF. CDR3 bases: TGCAGCGTGAGGACAGGGGGGCGGCGGGAGCAGTACTTC.

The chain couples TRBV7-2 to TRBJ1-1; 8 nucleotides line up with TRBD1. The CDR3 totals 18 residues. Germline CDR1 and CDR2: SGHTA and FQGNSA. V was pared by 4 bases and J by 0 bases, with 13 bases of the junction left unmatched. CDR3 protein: CASSSRTGRRLLNTEAFF. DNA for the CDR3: TGTGCCAGCAGCTCCCGGACAGGGCGCCGGCTACTGAACACTGAAGCTTTCTTT.

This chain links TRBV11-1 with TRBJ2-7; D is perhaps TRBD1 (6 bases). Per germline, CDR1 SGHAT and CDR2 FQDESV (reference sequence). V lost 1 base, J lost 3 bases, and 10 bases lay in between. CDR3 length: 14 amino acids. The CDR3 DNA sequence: TGTGCCAGCAGCTTAGGGGCCAGGGGCTACGAGCAGTACTTC. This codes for CASSLGARGYEQYF.

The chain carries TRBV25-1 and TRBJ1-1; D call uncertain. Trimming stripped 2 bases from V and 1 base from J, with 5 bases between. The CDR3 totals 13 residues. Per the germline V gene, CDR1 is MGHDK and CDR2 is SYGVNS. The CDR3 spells CASSERRNTEAFF. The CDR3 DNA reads TGTGCCAGCAGTGAACGCAGGAACACTGAAGCTTTCTTT.

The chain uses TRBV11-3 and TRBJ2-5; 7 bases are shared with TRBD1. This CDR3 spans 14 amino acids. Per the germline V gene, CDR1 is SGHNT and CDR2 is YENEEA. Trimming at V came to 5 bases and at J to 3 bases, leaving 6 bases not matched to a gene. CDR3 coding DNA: TGTGCCAGCAGCCGGGACAGCTATGAAGAGACCCAGTACTTC. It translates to CASSRDSYEETQYF.

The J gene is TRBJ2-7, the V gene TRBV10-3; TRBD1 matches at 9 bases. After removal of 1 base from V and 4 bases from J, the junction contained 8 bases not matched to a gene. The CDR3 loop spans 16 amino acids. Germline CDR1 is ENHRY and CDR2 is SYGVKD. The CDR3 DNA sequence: TGTGCCATCAGTGAGTTAGGGACAGGGAGCAGGTACGAGCAGTACTTC. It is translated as CAISELGTGSRYEQYF.

Written as DNA, the CDR3 is TGTGCCAGCAGCCAGGGACTAGCGGGAGAAGAGACCCAGTACTTC. Translating gives CASSQGLAGEETQYF. The chain has TRBV7-2 and TRBJ2-5, with TRBD2 matching 14 bases. This CDR3 has 15 residues. Looked up from germline, CDR1 is SGHTA and CDR2 is FQGNSA. V gave up 5 bases and J gave up 3 bases; unmatched junction bases: 2.

For the CDR3, the DNA is TGTGCCAGCAGCCACGGGGACACTCGCGGAAACACCATATATTTT. Translation: CASSHGDTRGNTIYF. J is TRBJ1-3 and V is TRBV6-1; the D gene is possibly TRBD1 (6 bases). The CDR3 spans 15 residues. The germline gives CDR1 MNHNS, CDR2 SASEGT. V gave up 6 bases and J gave up 4 bases, with 16 bases separating them.

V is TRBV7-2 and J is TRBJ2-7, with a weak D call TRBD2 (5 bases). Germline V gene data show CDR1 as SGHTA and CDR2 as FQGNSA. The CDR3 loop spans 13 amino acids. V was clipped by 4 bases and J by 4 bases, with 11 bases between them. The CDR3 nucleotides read TGTGCCAGCAGCTATGGACTGACATACGAGCAGTACTTC. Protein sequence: CASSYGLTYEQYF. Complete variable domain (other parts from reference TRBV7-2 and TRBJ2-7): GAGVSQSPSNKVTEKGKDVELRCDPISGHTALYWYRQSLGQGLEFLIYFQGNSAPDKSGLPSDRFSAERTGGSVSTLTIQRTQQEDSAVYLCASSYGLTYEQYFGPGTRLTVT.

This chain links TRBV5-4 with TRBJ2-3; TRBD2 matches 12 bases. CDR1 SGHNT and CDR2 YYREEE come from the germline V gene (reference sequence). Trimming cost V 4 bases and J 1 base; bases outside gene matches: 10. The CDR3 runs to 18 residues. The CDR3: CASSIRLAGAIRTDTQYF. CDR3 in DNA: TGTGCCAGCAGCATTCGACTAGCGGGGGCGATACGCACAGATACGCAGTATTTT.

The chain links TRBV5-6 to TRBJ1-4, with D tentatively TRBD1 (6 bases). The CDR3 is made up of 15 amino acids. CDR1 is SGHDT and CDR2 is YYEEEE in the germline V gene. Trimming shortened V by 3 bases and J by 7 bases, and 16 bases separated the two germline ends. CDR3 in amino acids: CASSSTGIGGEKLFF. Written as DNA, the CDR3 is TGTGCCAGCAGCTCGACAGGAATTGGGGGTGAAAAACTGTTTTTT.

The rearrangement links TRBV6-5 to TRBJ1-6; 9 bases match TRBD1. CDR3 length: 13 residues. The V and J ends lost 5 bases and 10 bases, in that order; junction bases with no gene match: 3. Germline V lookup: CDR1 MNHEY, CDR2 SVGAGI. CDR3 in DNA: TGTGCCAGCAGTGGGGGACAGGGATCACCCCTCCACTTT. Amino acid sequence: CASSGGQGSPLHF.

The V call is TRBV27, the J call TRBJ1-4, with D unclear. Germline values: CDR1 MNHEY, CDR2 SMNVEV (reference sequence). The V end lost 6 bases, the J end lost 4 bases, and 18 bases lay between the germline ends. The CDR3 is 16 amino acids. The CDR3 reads CASSSSGGGDNEKLFF. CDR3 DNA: TGTGCCAGCAGCAGCTCGGGTGGAGGCGATAATGAAAAACTGTTTTTT.

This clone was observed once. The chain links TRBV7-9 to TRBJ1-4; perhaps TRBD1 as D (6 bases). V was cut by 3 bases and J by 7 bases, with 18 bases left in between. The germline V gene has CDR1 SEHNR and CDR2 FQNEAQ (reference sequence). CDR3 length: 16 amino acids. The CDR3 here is CASSFGTGIFGEKLFF. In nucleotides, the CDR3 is TGTGCCAGCAGCTTCGGAACAGGGATTTTCGGTGAAAAACTGTTTTTT.

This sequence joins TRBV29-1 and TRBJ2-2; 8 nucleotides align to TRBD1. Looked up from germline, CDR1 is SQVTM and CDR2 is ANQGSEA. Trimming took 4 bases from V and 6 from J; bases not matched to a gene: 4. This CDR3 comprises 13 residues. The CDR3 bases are TGCAGCGTTGGATCAGGGGGCCCCGGGGAGCTGTTTTTT. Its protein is CSVGSGGPGELFF.

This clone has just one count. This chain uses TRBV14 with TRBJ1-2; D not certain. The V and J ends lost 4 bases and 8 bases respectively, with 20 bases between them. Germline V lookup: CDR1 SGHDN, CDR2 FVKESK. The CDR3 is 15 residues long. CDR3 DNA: TGTGCCAGCAGCCTGATGGGAGGGTACTCCGGGGGCTACACCTTC. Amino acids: CASSLMGGYSGGYTF.

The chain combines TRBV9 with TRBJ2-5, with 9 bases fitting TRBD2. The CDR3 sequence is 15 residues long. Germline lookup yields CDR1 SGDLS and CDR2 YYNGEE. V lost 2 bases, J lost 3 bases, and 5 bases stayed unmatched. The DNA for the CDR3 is TGTGCCAGCAGCGTCTTTTCTAGCGGGAAAGAGACCCAGTACTTC. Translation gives CASSVFSSGKETQYF.

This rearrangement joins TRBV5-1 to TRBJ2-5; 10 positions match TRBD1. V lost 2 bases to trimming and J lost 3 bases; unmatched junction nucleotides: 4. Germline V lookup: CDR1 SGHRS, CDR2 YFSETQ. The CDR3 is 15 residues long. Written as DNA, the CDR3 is TGCGCCAGCAGCTTCCGGACAGGGGGTGAAGAGACCCAGTACTTC. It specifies CASSFRTGGEETQYF.

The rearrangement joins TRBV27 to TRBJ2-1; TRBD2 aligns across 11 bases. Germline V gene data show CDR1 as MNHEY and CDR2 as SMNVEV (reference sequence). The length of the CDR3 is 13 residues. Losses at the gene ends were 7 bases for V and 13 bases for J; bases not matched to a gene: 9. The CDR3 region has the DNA TGTGCCAGCACCAAACTAGCGGGGGTCCCCCAGTTCTTC. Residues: CASTKLAGVPQFF.

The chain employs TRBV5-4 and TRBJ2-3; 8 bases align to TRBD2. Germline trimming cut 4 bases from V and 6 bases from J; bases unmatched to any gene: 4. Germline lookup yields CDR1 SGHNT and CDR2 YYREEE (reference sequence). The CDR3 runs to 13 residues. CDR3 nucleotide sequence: TGTGCCAGCAGCAGCGGGGGTGAGGATACGCAGTATTTT. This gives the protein CASSSGGEDTQYF.

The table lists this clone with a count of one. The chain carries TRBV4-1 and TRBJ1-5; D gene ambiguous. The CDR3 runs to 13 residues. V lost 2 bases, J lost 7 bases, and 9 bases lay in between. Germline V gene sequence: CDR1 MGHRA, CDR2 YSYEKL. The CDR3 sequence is CASSQFSGQPQHF. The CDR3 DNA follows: TGCGCCAGCAGCCAATTCTCCGGGCAGCCCCAGCATTTT.

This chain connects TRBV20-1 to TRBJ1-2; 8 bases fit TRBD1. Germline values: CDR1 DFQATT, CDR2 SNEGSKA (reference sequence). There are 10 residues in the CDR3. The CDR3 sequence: CIMDRECYTF. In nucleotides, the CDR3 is TGCATTATGGACAGGGAATGCTACACCTTC.

The CDR3 sequence: CASSRIPGTDTQYF. The CDR3 DNA reads TGCGCCAGCAGCAGAATTCCAGGAACAGATACGCAGTATTTT. This rearrangement joins TRBV4-1 to TRBJ2-3; D gene unclear. CDR3 length: 14 amino acids. Trimming removed 5 bases from V and 3 bases from J, with 12 bases in between. Germline V gives CDR1 MGHRA, CDR2 YSYEKL.

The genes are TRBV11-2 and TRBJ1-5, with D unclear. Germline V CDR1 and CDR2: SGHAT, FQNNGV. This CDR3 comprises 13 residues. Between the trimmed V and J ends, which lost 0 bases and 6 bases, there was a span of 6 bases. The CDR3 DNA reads TGTGCCAGCAGCTTAGATCTTTCTCAGCCCCAGCATTTT. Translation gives CASSLDLSQPQHF.